Below, 13 T cell receptor beta chains from the same sample are listed, as sequenced in a study of fetal regulatory T cell absence and autoimmunity. The repertoire was sequenced with immunoSEQ multiplex PCR; TCRdb's copy has only in-frame clones and lacks some. This sample has 85,000 to 100,000 clones, with about 78% found just once. The sequencing input was pancreas tissue. The source of these receptors is a male donor with IPEX syndrome.

The chain carries TRBV15 and TRBJ2-1; D is unclear. CDR3 length equals 14 residues. The germline CDR1 and CDR2 sequences are LNHNV and YYDKDF (reference sequence). Trimming took off 4 bases at V and 8 bases at J, with 15 bases between the two ends. CDR3 in amino acids: CATSTREPPDEQFF. CDR3 sequence (DNA): TGTGCCACCAGCACCAGAGAACCCCCCGATGAGCAGTTCTTC.

In its sample, this clone was seen once. The chain joins TRBV5-6 to TRBJ1-6, with D possibly TRBD1 on 6 matching bases. This CDR3 is 14 amino acids long. Germline CDR1 is SGHDT and CDR2 is YYEEEE. V gave up 2 bases and J gave up 4 bases, with 7 bases separating them. The CDR3 here is CASSLQGYNSPLHF. CDR3 DNA: TGTGCCAGCAGCTTACAGGGATATAATTCACCCCTCCACTTT.

V and J are TRBV19 and TRBJ2-1; 7 bases fit TRBD2. Germline CDR1 LNHDA, CDR2 SQIVND (reference sequence). The CDR3 sequence is 15 residues long. V shed 4 bases and J 5 bases; nucleotides not matched to a gene: 8. CDR3 bases: TGTGCCAGTAGTACATCATGGGGGGGGAACAATGAGCAGTTCTTC. Residues: CASSTSWGGNNEQFF.

The chain couples TRBV30 to TRBJ1-2; D not certain. Germline V CDR1 and CDR2: GTSNPN, SVGIG (reference sequence). Trimming removed 0 bases at V and 4 bases at J, with 21 bases between. This CDR3 has 17 amino acids. CDR3 coding DNA: TGTGCCTGGAGTGTAATCCCCCACAGTTCGCAGATCTATGGCTACACCTTC. This gives the protein CAWSVIPHSSQIYGYTF.

The table lists this clone with a count of one. The chain employs TRBV9 and TRBJ2-5; D might be TRBD2 (7 bases). V was cut by 0 bases and J by 4 bases, with 13 bases left in between. The CDR3 is 15 amino acids. In germline, CDR1 is SGDLS, CDR2 YYNGEE. CDR3 sequence (DNA): TGTGCCAGCAGCGTAGTCGGGGGGCTGGCAGAGACCCAGTACTTC. Residues: CASSVVGGLAETQYF.

The gene calls are TRBV30 and TRBJ2-7; 9 bases match TRBD2. Germline CDR1 is GTSNPN and CDR2 is SVGIG (reference sequence). V was pared by 2 bases and J by 6 bases, with 8 bases of the junction left unmatched. The CDR3 sequence is 14 residues long. CDR3 region: CAWSRLAGSVEQYF. Written as DNA, the CDR3 is TGTGCCTGGAGTCGGCTAGCGGGATCGGTCGAGCAGTACTTC.

The rearrangement joins TRBV19 to TRBJ2-7; D call uncertain. Germline V gene data show CDR1 as LNHDA and CDR2 as SQIVND (reference sequence). The CDR3 spans 13 residues. Trimming left V 4 bases short and J 0 bases short, with 7 bases between. CDR3 in amino acids: CASSNGPSYEQYF. The DNA of the CDR3 is TGTGCCAGTAGTAACGGACCCTCCTACGAGCAGTACTTC.

The chain uses TRBV6-5 and TRBJ2-7, with no clear D. Trimming shortened V by 2 bases and J by 4 bases, and 3 bases separated the two germline ends. The CDR3 length is 11 residues. Per the germline V gene, CDR1 is MNHEY and CDR2 is SVGAGI. The CDR3 DNA sequence: TGTGCCAGCAGTTACCAGTACGAGCAGTACTTC. This encodes CASSYQYEQYF.

The J gene is TRBJ1-5, the V gene TRBV4-1; TRBD1 aligns across 7 bases. The ends lost 3 bases at V and 4 bases at J; junction bases unmatched: 6. The CDR3 totals 15 residues. Germline CDR1 reads MGHRA; CDR2 reads YSYEKL. This CDR3 reads CASSQGTALNQPQHF. CDR3 coding DNA: TGCGCCAGCAGCCAGGGGACAGCTTTAAATCAGCCCCAGCATTTT.

About this clone: In the same sample, other DNA sequences code for this CDR3. The J gene is TRBJ1-1, the V gene TRBV6-5; D is unresolved. Trimming cost V 2 bases and J 1 base, with 5 bases left between them. In germline, CDR1 is MNHEY, CDR2 SVGAGI. This CDR3 is 13 amino acids long. Here the CDR3 DNA reads TGTGCCAGCAGTTACCGGGGGAACACTGAAGCTTTCTTT. It is translated as CASSYRGNTEAFF.

This clone was observed a handful of times. The CDR3 region is CASSLSSGQYYGYTF. The CDR3 nucleotides are TGTGCCAGCAGCTTAAGTAGTGGACAGTACTATGGCTACACCTTC. This chain connects TRBV7-9 to TRBJ1-2; D might be TRBD1 (6 bases). This CDR3 is 15 amino acids long. Per the germline V gene, CDR1 is SEHNR and CDR2 is FQNEAQ (reference sequence). The V and J ends lost 2 bases and 3 bases respectively, with 13 bases between them.

The chain links TRBV10-3 to TRBJ1-1; 7 nucleotides match TRBD1. Germline-derived CDR1 and CDR2 are ENHRY and SYGVKD. The CDR3 runs to 15 residues. V trimming: 4 bases; J trimming: 1 base; junction bases outside the gene matches: 6. The CDR3 loop is CAISAPGTENTEAFF. CDR3 sequence (DNA): TGTGCCATCAGTGCCCCTGGGACAGAGAACACTGAAGCTTTCTTT.

The V call is TRBV5-1, the J call TRBJ1-2, with a weak D call TRBD1 (6 bases). Germline CDR1 is SGHRS and CDR2 is YFSETQ. V dropped 1 base and J dropped 4 bases, with 11 bases sitting between them. CDR3 size: 14 residues. CDR3 sequence (DNA): TGCGCCAGCAGCTTGTCCCGGGACACCTATGGCTACACCTTC. Translation: CASSLSRDTYGYTF.